The source of this T cell receptor beta chain is a study of T cell repertoires in cytomegalovirus infection. TCRdb fed the reads into MiXCR, producing one record per CDR3 protein. The table records approximately 750,000 distinct CDR3 sequences, 35% to 45% of them present only once. Germline loops: CDR1 MNHEY, CDR2 SVGEGT. The V end was cut by 0 bases, the J end by 3 bases, with 24 bases between. CDR3 length: 19 amino acids. The receptor was isolated from a human donor in good health (CMV status not recorded). Some clones in this sample may be carry-over from other donors' samples. The chain couples TRBV6-2 or TRBV6-3 to TRBJ2-7; TRBD2 might be the D (6 bases). Material: PBMCs. The CDR3 loop reads CASSYSNVGVSGLFYEQYF. As DNA, the CDR3 is TGTGCCAGCAGTTACTCGAATGTTGGGGTATCGGGACTTTTCTACGAGCAGTACTTC.